Listed here are 14 T cell receptor beta chains from one sample, sequenced in a study of blood T cell repertoires in COVID-19. Produced via immunoSEQ multiplex PCR; TCRdb's table is partial and in-frame only. The sample carries tens of thousands of clones, 90% recorded once. The source material was peripheral blood. The receptors derive from a man in his forties or fifties with COVID-19, enrolled during active disease.

The genes are TRBV9 and TRBJ2-2; 9 bases align to TRBD2. CDR1 is SGDLS, CDR2 YYNGEE, per germline. V lost 4 bases, J lost 0 bases, and 10 bases stayed unmatched. The CDR3 runs to 18 residues. CDR3 protein: CASSSRLAGITNTGELFF. The CDR3 DNA sequence: TGTGCCAGCAGCAGTCGGCTAGCGGGGATAACGAACACCGGGGAGCTGTTTTTT.

The chain employs TRBV9 and TRBJ2-1; the match to TRBD1 covers 8 bases. With 0 bases clipped from V and 6 bases from J, the junction kept 5 bases outside the gene matches. The germline CDR1 and CDR2 sequences are SGDLS and YYNGEE. This CDR3 contains 15 residues. The CDR3 DNA sequence: TGTGCCAGCAGCGTAGCCCGGACAGGGATCAATGAGCAGTTCTTC. It is translated as CASSVARTGINEQFF.

This clone has just one count. The chain has TRBV14 and TRBJ2-7; TRBD1 aligns across 9 bases. The CDR3 totals 16 residues. V was pared by 6 bases and J by 5 bases, with 14 bases of the junction left unmatched. Germline V lookup: CDR1 SGHDN, CDR2 FVKESK. The CDR3 sequence: CASSRLTGQGVNEQYF. CDR3 DNA: TGTGCCAGCAGTCGTCTGACGGGACAGGGTGTAAACGAGCAGTACTTC.

This rearrangement joins TRBV9 to TRBJ2-1, with D possibly matching TRBD2 (5 bases). Germline V gene data show CDR1 as SGDLS and CDR2 as YYNGEE. The CDR3 runs 14 residues. Trimming pared 1 base from V and 7 bases from J, leaving 12 bases between. The CDR3 DNA follows: TGTGCCAGCAGCGTAAGGTGGGAGATGAATGAGCAGTTCTTC. Protein: CASSVRWEMNEQFF.

This clone has just one count. The chain couples TRBV12-3 or TRBV12-4 to TRBJ1-6; D remains unclear. Trimming cost V 1 base and J 8 bases, with 6 bases left between them. The CDR3 covers 13 residues. CDR3 sequence reads: CASSLVIDSPLHF. CDR3 DNA: TGTGCCAGCAGTTTAGTTATAGATTCACCCCTCCACTTT.

V is TRBV24-1 and J is TRBJ2-3, with no clear D. Looked up from germline, CDR1 is KGHDR and CDR2 is SFDVKD. The CDR3 consists of 17 residues. V was trimmed by 2 bases and J by 1 base, leaving 15 bases between them. In nucleotides, the CDR3 is TGTGCCACCAGTGATTCCCTTCCAGGCACGGGCACAGATACGCAGTATTTT. Protein sequence: CATSDSLPGTGTDTQYF.

The genes are TRBV18 and TRBJ1-1, with 7 nucleotides matching TRBD1. The germline CDR1 and CDR2 sequences are KGHSH and LQKENI. The CDR3 has 14 amino acids. V lost 0 bases, J lost 10 bases, and 8 bases stayed unmatched. The CDR3 DNA follows: TGTGCCAGCTCACCACCGGGGACAGTTGGGAGAGCTTTCTTT. Translation: CASSPPGTVGRAFF.

V and J are TRBV18 and TRBJ1-2; maybe TRBD1 (5 bases). Germline CDR1 reads KGHSH; CDR2 reads LQKENI. Trimming shortened V by 3 bases and J by 5 bases, and 13 bases separated the two germline ends. CDR3 size: 14 residues. CDR3 in amino acids: CASSPSGGTYGYTF. The CDR3 DNA reads as TGTGCCAGCTCACCCTCTGGGGGGACTTATGGCTACACCTTC.

CDR3 amino acids: CASSRRTGGWYGYTF. CDR3 DNA sequence: TGTGCCAGCAGTCGAAGGACAGGGGGCTGGTATGGCTACACCTTC. This chain joins TRBV6-5 and TRBJ1-2; 11 bases align to TRBD1. CDR1 MNHEY and CDR2 SVGAGI come from the germline V gene. The trim removed 5 bases at V and 5 bases at J, leaving 7 bases unmatched. This CDR3 has 15 residues.

The V call is TRBV14, the J call TRBJ2-2; a weak D match, TRBD2 (6 bases). The germline V gene has CDR1 SGHDN and CDR2 FVKESK. V was pared by 4 bases and J by 6 bases, with 9 bases between. The CDR3 runs to 13 residues. The DNA of the CDR3 is TGTGCCAGCAGCCCTCGACTAGCCGGGGAGCTGTTTTTT. This codes for CASSPRLAGELFF.

This clone has just a few counts. This rearrangement joins TRBV7-6 to TRBJ2-7; 7 bases line up with TRBD1. The CDR3 consists of 15 residues. Germline CDR1 SGHVS, CDR2 FNYEAQ. Trimming at V came to 6 bases and at J to 3 bases, leaving 11 bases not matched to a gene. The CDR3 DNA reads TGTGCCAGCAGTCCCATTACAGGGGCTCGCTACGAGCAGTACTTC. Translation gives CASSPITGARYEQYF.

This sequence joins TRBV4-3 and TRBJ1-4; 10 positions match TRBD1. V shed 1 base and J 6 bases; nucleotides not matched to a gene: 5. This CDR3 is built from 16 residues. The V gene's germline CDR1 is LGHNA and CDR2 YSLEER. The CDR3 nucleotides are TGCGCCAGCAGCCAAGTCGTAGGACAGGGGGATGAAAAACTGTTTTTT. The encoded protein is CASSQVVGQGDEKLFF.

This clone was seen a single time. This chain joins TRBV5-1 and TRBJ2-7; 9 bases align to TRBD1. The CDR3 contains 15 residues. CDR1 and CDR2 (germline): SGHRS, YFSETQ. Trimming took 4 bases from V and 6 from J; bases not matched to a gene: 11. Here the CDR3 DNA reads TGCGCCAGCAGCCAACCACCCGGGACAGGGTTCGAGCAGTACTTC. It specifies CASSQPPGTGFEQYF.

V usage is TRBV7-2 and J usage is TRBJ2-1; 9 nucleotides align to TRBD2. Trimming cost V 2 bases and J 7 bases; bases outside gene matches: 9. Looked up from germline, CDR1 is SGHTA and CDR2 is FQGNSA. The CDR3 consists of 16 residues. The CDR3 sequence: CASSLFGGRVANEQFF. CDR3 sequence (DNA): TGTGCCAGCAGCTTATTCGGCGGGAGGGTGGCGAATGAGCAGTTCTTC.